This TCR beta chain was sequenced for a study of T cell responses to AZD1222 COVID-19 vaccine. Clones were sequenced by immunoSEQ multiplex PCR, and TCRdb holds only the in-frame ones, with some missing. The sample contains about 180,000 clones, 88% of which appear only once. Study conclusions and caveats: There were mostly white British donors and more females than males, and clonal diversity was possibly underestimated. Repertoire sampling was restricted to post-peak T cell response timepoints. In the spike-specific TCR repertoire, nearly half reportedly target unmutated variant regions.

With respect to this clone: The antigen remains undetermined.

This clonotype was obtained from an adult in good health. The sample here was peripheral blood, taken on day 0 of AZD1222 vaccination.

The CDR3 protein is CASSPSRTWNTGELFF. The CDR3 bases are TGTGCCAGCAGCCCATCGAGGACGTGGAACACCGGGGAGCTGTTTTTT. The chain has TRBV9 and TRBJ2-2; D gene uncertain. CDR1 and CDR2 (germline): SGDLS, YYNGEE. This CDR3 has 16 residues. Between the trimmed V and J ends, which lost 4 bases and 1 base, there was a span of 14 bases.